This T cell receptor (beta chain) was profiled in a study of identical twins. Study conclusions and caveats: Part of the zero-insertion signal could reflect confounding by invariant MAIT and iNKT cells.

As to this clonotype: As yet, its antigen is unknown.

The CDR3 extends over 16 amino acids. The germline CDR1 and CDR2 sequences are MNHEY and SVGAGI. V lost 5 bases and J lost 4, with 21 bases in between. MiXCR, applied by TCRdb to the 5' RACE reads, yields one record per CDR3 protein. This table has more than 1.5 million distinct CDR3 sequences, roughly 35% appearing once. The chain links TRBV6-5 to TRBJ2-7, with D tentatively TRBD1 (7 bases). Sequencing was performed on cord blood. The TCR was taken from a newborn girl in good health. In DNA form, the CDR3 reads TGTGCCAGCAGTAAGGGGGCCTATGGGACTCGATACGAGCAGTACTTC. The encoded protein is CASSKGAYGTRYEQYF.